Listed below are T cell receptor beta chains from one sample, sequenced in a study of shared clonotypes between healthy human individuals. Assay used: immunoSEQ multiplex PCR; TCRdb lists only in-frame clones, some missing. The table records 2,500,000 or so clones, around 92% of them present only once. The sequencing input was naive CD4+ T cells from PBMCs. The receptors shown here come from a man aged 18 to 30 in good health. Some clones in this sample may be carry-over from other donors' samples. Each CDR3 is given with its conserved first and last residue. The order of the fields is J gene, D gene, V gene, clone size, CDR3 protein, CDR3 DNA. The D gene is left open where the match is weak. Clone size appears in some rows only: once, few, many, or a class for an expanded clone.

>TRBJ1-4|TRBD1|TRBV7-9|NA
CASSLTGANEKLFF
TGTGCCAGCAGCTTAACAGGGGCTAATGAAAAACTGTTTTTT
>TRBJ2-1|TRBD2|TRBV5-1|NA
CASSTRPGRENEQFF
TGCGCCAGCAGCACTCGTCCGGGGCGGGAGAATGAGCAGTTCTTC
>TRBJ1-1|TRBD1|TRBV11-3|NA
CASSQDRDTEAFF
TGTGCCAGCAGCCAGGACAGGGACACTGAAGCTTTCTTT
>TRBJ2-1|TRBD2|TRBV5-1|once
CASSLETSGRVFDEQFF
TGCGCCAGCAGCCTAGAGACTAGCGGGAGGGTATTCGATGAGCAGTTCTTC
>TRBJ1-5|TRBD1|TRBV30|few
CAWSSWDRGDNQPQHF
TGTGCCTGGAGCTCCTGGGACAGGGGGGACAATCAGCCCCAGCATTTT
>TRBJ2-1|TRBD1|TRBV7-7|NA
CASSSGTGSYNEQFF
TGTGCCAGCAGCTCAGGGACAGGGTCCTACAATGAGCAGTTCTTC
>TRBJ2-1|NA|TRBV29-1|NA
CSVVSRNNEQFF
TGCAGCGTTGTATCTAGAAACAATGAGCAGTTCTTC
>TRBJ2-7|TRBD2|TRBV5-1|NA
CASSWGTSEAYEQYF
TGCGCCAGCAGCTGGGGGACTAGCGAAGCCTACGAGCAGTACTTC
>TRBJ2-7|TRBD1|TRBV4-3|NA
CASSQGYRGPYEQYF
TGCGCCAGCAGCCAAGGCTACAGGGGACCCTACGAGCAGTACTTC
>TRBJ2-3|NA|TRBV6-1|NA
CASSDYGQGTDTQYF
TGTGCCAGCAGTGATTACGGCCAGGGTACAGATACGCAGTATTTT
>TRBJ1-2|NA|TRBV6-5|few
CASTLNQAQGYTF
TGTGCCAGCACCCTAAACCAGGCCCAGGGCTACACCTTC
>TRBJ1-5|NA|TRBV10-3|NA
CAISEVRGDRPQHF
TGTGCCATCAGTGAGGTCCGGGGGGATCGGCCCCAGCATTTT
>TRBJ2-7|TRBD2|TRBV5-1|NA
CASSSLLGGRKYEQYF
TGCGCCAGCAGCAGCCTCTTGGGGGGGAGGAAATACGAGCAGTACTTC
>TRBJ1-4|NA|TRBV28|NA
CASLGVQANEKLFF
TGTGCCAGCCTCGGCGTCCAGGCTAATGAAAAACTGTTTTTT
>TRBJ2-7|NA|TRBV29-1|NA
CSVSTYSYEQYF
TGCAGCGTTAGTACATACTCCTACGAGCAGTACTTC
>TRBJ1-2|NA|TRBV20-1|NA
CSAWGHYGYTF
TGCAGTGCATGGGGGCACTATGGCTACACCTTC
>TRBJ1-2|NA|TRBV2|NA
CASRIGDRRYTF
TGTGCCAGCAGGATAGGGGACCGCCGCTACACCTTC
>TRBJ1-1|TRBD1|TRBV5-4|NA
CASSLPRQGRNTEAFF
TGTGCCAGCAGCTTGCCCCGACAGGGAAGGAACACTGAAGCTTTCTTT
>TRBJ2-7|TRBD1|TRBV19|once
CASSMVAGGLYEQYF
TGTGCCAGTAGTATGGTCGCAGGGGGCCTCTACGAGCAGTACTTC
>TRBJ2-3|TRBD2|TRBV5-6|NA
CASSLERGEYTDTQYF
TGTGCCAGCAGCCTGGAGCGGGGGGAATACACAGATACGCAGTATTTT
>TRBJ1-5|TRBD1|TRBV6-6|few
CASSSDRAGQPQHF
TGTGCCAGCAGTTCCGACAGGGCTGGACAGCCCCAGCATTTT
>TRBJ2-2|NA|TRBV5-1|NA
CASSFTGELFF
TGCGCCAGCAGCTTTACCGGGGAGCTGTTTTTT
>TRBJ1-1|NA|TRBV18|NA
CASSPGRLNTEAFF
TGTGCCAGCTCACCAGGGCGGTTGAACACTGAAGCTTTCTTT
>TRBJ2-7|TRBD1|TRBV7-9|NA
CASSPTDRGYEQYF
TGTGCCAGCAGCCCCACCGACAGGGGCTACGAGCAGTACTTC
>TRBJ2-2|NA|TRBV27|NA
CASSLSPGQGRGDTGELFF
TGTGCCAGCAGTTTATCACCAGGACAGGGCCGGGGGGACACCGGGGAGCTGTTTTTT
>TRBJ1-4|TRBD1|TRBV29-1|NA
CSVETGQGGEKLFF
TGCAGCGTTGAGACGGGGCAGGGGGGTGAAAAACTGTTTTTT
>TRBJ2-2|NA|TRBV19|NA
CASSIGVGELFF
TGTGCCAGTAGTATAGGCGTTGGGGAGCTGTTTTTT
>TRBJ1-2|NA|TRBV2|NA
CASSEAGQRYGYTF
TGTGCCAGCAGTGAAGCCGGACAGCGCTATGGCTACACCTTC
>TRBJ2-3|NA|TRBV6-6|once
CASRGGTDTQYF
TGTGCCAGCAGGGGCGGCACAGATACGCAGTATTTT
>TRBJ2-1|TRBD2|TRBV5-1|NA
CASRTGTSGDNEQFF
TGCGCCAGCAGAACCGGGACTAGCGGGGACAATGAGCAGTTCTTC
>TRBJ2-1|NA|TRBV6-5|NA
CASSYSGVNYNEQFF
TGTGCCAGCAGTTACTCTGGGGTAAACTACAATGAGCAGTTCTTC
>TRBJ2-7|NA|TRBV5-4|NA
CASSQLYEQYF
TGTGCCAGCAGCCAACTATACGAGCAGTACTTC
>TRBJ1-1|NA|TRBV29-1|NA
CSVSPLGQGNTEAFF
TGCAGCGTTTCCCCTCTGGGGCAGGGAAACACTGAAGCTTTCTTT
>TRBJ2-3|NA|TRBV2|once
CASSSGTDTQYF
TGTGCCAGCAGCTCAGGCACAGATACGCAGTATTTT
>TRBJ2-3|NA|TRBV5-1|NA
CASSLLGQRGTDTQYF
TGCGCCAGCAGCTTGCTAGGCCAGCGTGGAACAGATACGCAGTATTTT